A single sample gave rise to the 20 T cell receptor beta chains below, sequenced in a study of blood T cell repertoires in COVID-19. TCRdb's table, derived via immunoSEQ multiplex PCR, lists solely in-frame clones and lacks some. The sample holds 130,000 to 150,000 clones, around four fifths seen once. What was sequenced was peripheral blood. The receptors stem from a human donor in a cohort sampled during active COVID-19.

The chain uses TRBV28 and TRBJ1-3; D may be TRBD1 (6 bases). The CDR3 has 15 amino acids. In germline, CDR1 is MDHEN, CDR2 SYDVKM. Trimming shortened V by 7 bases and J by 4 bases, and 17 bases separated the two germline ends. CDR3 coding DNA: TGTGCCAGCACCTCCGGGGGGGCCAAAGGAAACACCATATATTTT. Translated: CASTSGGAKGNTIYF.

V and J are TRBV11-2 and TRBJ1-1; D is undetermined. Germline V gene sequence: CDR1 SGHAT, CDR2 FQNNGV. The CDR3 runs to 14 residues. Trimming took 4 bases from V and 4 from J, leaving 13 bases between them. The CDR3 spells CASSSPERGTEAFF. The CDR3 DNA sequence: TGTGCCAGCAGCTCCCCAGAGCGCGGCACTGAAGCTTTCTTT.

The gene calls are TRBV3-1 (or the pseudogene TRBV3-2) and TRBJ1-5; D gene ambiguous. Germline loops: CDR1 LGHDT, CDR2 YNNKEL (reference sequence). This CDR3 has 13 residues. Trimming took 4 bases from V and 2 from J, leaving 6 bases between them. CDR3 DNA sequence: TGTGCCAGCAGCCCCCAGGGCAATCAGCCCCAGCATTTT. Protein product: CASSPQGNQPQHF.

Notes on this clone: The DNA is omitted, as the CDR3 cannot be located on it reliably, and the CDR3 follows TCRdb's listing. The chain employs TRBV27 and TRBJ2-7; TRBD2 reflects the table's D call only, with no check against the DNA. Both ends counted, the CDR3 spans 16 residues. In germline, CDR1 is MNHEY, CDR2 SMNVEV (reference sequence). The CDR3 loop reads CASSLSLRGASYEQYF.

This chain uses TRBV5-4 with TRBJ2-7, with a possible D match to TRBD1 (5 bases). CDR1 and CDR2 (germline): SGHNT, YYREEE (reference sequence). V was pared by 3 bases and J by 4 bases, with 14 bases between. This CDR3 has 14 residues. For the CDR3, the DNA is TGTGCCAGCAGCTCTCAGGACACCGAATACGAGCAGTACTTC. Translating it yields CASSSQDTEYEQYF.

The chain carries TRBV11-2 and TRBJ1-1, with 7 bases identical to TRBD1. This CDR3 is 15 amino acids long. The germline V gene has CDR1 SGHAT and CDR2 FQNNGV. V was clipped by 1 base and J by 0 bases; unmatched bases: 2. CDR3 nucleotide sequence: TGTGCCAGCAGCTTAGGGGACAGTCTGAACACTGAAGCTTTCTTT. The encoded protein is CASSLGDSLNTEAFF.

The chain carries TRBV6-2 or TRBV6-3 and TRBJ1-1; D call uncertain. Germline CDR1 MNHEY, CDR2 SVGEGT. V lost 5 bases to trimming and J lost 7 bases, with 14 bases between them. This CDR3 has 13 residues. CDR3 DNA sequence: TGTGCCAGCAGTCGAAACGCGGGCGGTGAAGCTTTCTTT. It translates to CASSRNAGGEAFF.

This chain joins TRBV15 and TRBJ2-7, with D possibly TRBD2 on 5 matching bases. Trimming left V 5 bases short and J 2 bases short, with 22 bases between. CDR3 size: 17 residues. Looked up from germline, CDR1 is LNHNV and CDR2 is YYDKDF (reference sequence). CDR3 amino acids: CATSPPVRSGGTYEQYF. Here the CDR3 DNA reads TGTGCCACCAGCCCCCCCGTGAGAAGCGGTGGAACCTACGAGCAGTACTTC. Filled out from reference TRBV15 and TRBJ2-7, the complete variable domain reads DAMVIQNPRYQVTQFGKPVTLSCSQTLNHNVMYWYQQKSSQAPKLLFHYYDKDFNNEADTPDNFQSRRPNTSFCFLDIRSPGLGDTAMYLCATSPPVRSGGTYEQYFGPGTRLTVT.

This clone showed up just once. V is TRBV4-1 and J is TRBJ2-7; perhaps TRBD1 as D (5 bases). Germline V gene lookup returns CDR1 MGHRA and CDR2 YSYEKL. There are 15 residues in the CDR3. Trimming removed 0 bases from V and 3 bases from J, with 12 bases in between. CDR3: CASSQDPGLYYEQYF. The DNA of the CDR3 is TGCGCCAGCAGCCAAGATCCAGGGCTGTACTACGAGCAGTACTTC.

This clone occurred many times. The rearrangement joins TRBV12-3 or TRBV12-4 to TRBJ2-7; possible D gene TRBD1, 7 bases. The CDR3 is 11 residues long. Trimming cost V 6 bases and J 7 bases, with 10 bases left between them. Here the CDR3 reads CASRAGGEQYF. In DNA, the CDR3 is TGTGCCAGCAGAGCAGGGGGGGAGCAGTACTTC.

CDR3 bases: TGTGCCTGGAGCAAGGGGGCCCTGAACACCGGGGAGCTGTTTTTT. Residues: CAWSKGALNTGELFF. The genes are TRBV30 and TRBJ2-2, with 7 nucleotides matching TRBD1. The V gene end was trimmed by 3 bases and the J gene end by 1 base; junction bases not matched to a gene: 5. Germline V gene data show CDR1 as GTSNPN and CDR2 as SVGIG (reference sequence). The CDR3 is 15 amino acids.

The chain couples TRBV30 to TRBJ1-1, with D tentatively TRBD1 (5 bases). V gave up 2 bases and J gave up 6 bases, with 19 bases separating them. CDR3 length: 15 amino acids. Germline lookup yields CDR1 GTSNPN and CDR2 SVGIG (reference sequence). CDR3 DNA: TGTGCCTGGAGTCAGATAAGGGCAGGGCGCTCTGAAGCTTTCTTT. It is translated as CAWSQIRAGRSEAFF.

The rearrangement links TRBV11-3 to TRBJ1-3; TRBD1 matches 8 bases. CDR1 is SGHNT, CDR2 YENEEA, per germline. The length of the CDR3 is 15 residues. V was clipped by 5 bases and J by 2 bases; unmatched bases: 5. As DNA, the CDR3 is TGTGCCAGCAGCCCCGGACAGGGTCCTGGAAACACCATATATTTT. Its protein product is CASSPGQGPGNTIYF.

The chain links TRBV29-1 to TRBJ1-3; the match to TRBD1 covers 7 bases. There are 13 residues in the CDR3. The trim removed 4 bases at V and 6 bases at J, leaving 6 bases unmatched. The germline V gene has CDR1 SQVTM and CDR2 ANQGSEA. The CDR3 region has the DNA TGCAGCGTTGTAGAGACAGGGTTAAACACCATATATTTT. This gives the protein CSVVETGLNTIYF.

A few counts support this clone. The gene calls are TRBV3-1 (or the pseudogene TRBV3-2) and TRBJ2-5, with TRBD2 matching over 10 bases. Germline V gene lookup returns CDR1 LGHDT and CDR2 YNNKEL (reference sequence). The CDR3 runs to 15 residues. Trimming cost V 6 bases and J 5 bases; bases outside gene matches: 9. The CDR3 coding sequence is TGTGCCAGCAGGACAAGCGGGGGGGCCGGGGAGACCCAGTACTTC. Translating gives CASRTSGGAGETQYF.

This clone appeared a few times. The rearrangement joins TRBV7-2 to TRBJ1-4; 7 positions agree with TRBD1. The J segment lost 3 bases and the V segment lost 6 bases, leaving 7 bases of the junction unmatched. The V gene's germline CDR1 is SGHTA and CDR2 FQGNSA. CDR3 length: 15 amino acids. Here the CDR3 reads CASRPSGTANEKLFF. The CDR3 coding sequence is TGTGCCAGCAGACCTTCCGGGACAGCTAATGAAAAACTGTTTTTT.

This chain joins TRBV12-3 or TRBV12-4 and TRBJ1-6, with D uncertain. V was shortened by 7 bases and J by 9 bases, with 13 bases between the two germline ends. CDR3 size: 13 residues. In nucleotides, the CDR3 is TGTGCCAGCATGGCGGGTTCCCCTTCACCCCTCCACTTT. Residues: CASMAGSPSPLHF.

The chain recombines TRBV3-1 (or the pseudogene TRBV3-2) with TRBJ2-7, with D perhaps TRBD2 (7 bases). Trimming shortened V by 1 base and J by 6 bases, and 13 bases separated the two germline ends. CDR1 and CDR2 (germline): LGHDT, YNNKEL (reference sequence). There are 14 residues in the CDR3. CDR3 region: CASSQVPGGGEQYF. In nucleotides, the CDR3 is TGTGCCAGCAGCCAAGTCCCGGGGGGCGGCGAGCAGTACTTC.

The CDR3 sequence: CASSLGDRVQPQHF. The CDR3 bases are TGTGCCAGCAGTTTGGGGGACAGGGTCCAACCCCAGCATTTT. The gene calls are TRBV6-5 and TRBJ1-5, with 9 bases that match TRBD1. After removal of 4 bases from V and 10 bases from J, the junction contained 8 bases not matched to a gene. Germline assignment: CDR1 MNHEY and CDR2 SVGAGI. The CDR3 totals 14 residues.

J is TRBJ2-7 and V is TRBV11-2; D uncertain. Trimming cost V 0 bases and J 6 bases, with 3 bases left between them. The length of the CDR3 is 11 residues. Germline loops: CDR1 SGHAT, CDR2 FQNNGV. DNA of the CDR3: TGTGCCAGCAGCTTAGACATCGAGCAGTACTTC. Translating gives CASSLDIEQYF.